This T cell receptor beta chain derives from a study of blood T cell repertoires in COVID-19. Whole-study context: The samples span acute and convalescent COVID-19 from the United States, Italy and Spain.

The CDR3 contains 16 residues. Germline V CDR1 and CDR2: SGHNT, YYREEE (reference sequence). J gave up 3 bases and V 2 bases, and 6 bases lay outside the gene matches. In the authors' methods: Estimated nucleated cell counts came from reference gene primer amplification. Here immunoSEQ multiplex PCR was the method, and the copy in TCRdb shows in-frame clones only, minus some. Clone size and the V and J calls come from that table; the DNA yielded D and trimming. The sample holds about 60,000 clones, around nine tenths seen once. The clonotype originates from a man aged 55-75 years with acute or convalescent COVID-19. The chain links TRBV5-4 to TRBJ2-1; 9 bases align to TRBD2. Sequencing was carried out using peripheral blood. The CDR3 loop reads CASSLGGRGDYNEQFF. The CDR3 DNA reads TGTGCCAGCAGCTTAGGCGGGAGGGGCGACTACAATGAGCAGTTCTTC.